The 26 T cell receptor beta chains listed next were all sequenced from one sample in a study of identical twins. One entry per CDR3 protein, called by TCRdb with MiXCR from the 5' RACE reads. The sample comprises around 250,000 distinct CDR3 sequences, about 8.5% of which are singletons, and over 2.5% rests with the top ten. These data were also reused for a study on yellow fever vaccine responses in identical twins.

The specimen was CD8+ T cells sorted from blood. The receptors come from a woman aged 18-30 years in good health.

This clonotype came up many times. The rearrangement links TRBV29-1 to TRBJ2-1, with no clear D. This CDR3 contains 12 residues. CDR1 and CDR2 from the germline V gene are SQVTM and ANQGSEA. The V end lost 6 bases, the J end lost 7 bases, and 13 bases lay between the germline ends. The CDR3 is CSVTALGNEQFF. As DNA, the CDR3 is TGCAGCGTGACGGCATTGGGGAATGAGCAGTTCTTC.

CDR3 nucleotides: TGTGCCAGCAGAAGGCAGACTGCGAACACCGGGGAGCTGTTTTTT. This translates into CASRRQTANTGELFF. The chain is built from TRBV28 and TRBJ2-2; D gene uncertain. This CDR3 is 15 amino acids long. The germline gives CDR1 MDHEN, CDR2 SYDVKM. With 6 bases removed from V and 0 bases from J, the gap between germline ends came to 11 bases.

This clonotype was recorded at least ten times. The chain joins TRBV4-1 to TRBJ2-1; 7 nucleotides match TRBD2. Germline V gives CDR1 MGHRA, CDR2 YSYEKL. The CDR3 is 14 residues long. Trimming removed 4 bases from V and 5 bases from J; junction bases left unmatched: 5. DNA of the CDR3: TGCGCCAGCAGCCTGACTAGCCAGAACAATGAGCAGTTCTTC. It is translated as CASSLTSQNNEQFF.

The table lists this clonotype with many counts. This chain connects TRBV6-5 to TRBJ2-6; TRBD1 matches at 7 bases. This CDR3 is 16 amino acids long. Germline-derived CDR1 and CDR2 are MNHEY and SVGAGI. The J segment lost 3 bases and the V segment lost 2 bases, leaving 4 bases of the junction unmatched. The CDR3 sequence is CASSYLTGDGANVLTF. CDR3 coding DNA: TGTGCCAGCAGTTACCTTACAGGGGATGGGGCCAACGTCCTGACTTTC.

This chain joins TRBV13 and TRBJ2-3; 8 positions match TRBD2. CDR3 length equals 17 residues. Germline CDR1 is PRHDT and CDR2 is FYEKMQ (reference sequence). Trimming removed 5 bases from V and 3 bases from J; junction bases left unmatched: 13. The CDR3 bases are TGTGCCAGCAGCGAGAGGACTAGCTCCGGCGGTACAGATACGCAGTATTTT. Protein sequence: CASSERTSSGGTDTQYF. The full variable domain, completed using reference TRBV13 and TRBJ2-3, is AAGVIQSPRHLIKEKRETATLKCYPIPRHDTVYWYQQGPGQDPQFLISFYEKMQSDKGSIPDRFSAQQFSDYHSELNMSSLELGDSALYFCASSERTSSGGTDTQYFGPGTRLTVL.

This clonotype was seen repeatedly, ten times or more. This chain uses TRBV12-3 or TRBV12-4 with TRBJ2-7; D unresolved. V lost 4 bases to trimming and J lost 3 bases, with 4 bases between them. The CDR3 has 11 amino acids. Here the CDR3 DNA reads TGTGCCAGCAGTTCCGACTACGAGCAGTACTTC. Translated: CASSSDYEQYF.

Written as DNA, the CDR3 is TGCGCCAGCAGCCAAGGGGGCTGGAACACTGAAGCTTTCTTT. Translating it yields CASSQGGWNTEAFF. The chain couples TRBV4-3 to TRBJ1-1, with TRBD1 as a possible D gene (5 bases). CDR3 size: 14 residues. V shed 1 base and J shed 1 base, with 7 bases lying between them. CDR1 LGHNA and CDR2 YSLEER come from the germline V gene.

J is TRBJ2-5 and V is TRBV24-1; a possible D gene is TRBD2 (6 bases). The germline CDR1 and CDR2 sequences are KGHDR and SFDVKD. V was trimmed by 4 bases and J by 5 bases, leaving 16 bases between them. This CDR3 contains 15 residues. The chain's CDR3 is CATSEGDFSWETQYF. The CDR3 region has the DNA TGTGCCACCAGTGAAGGGGACTTCTCCTGGGAGACCCAGTACTTC.

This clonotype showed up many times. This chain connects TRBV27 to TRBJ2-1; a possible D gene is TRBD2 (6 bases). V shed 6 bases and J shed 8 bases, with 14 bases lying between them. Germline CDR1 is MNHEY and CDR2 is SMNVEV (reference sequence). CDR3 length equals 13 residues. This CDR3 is CASRSTGAHEQFF. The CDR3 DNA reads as TGTGCCAGCAGATCGACGGGAGCCCATGAGCAGTTCTTC.

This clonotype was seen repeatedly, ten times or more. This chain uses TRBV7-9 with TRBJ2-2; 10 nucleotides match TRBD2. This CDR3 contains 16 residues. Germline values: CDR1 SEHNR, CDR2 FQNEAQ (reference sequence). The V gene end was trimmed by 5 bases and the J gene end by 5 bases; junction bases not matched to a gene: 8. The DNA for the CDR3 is TGTGCCAGCAGCCACCTTAGCGGGGGGAAGACCGGGGAGCTGTTTTTT. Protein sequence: CASSHLSGGKTGELFF.

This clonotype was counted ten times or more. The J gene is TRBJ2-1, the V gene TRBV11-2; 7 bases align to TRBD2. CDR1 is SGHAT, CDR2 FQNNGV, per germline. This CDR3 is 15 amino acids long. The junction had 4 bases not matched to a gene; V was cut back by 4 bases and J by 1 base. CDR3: CASSSVAGSYNEQFF. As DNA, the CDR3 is TGTGCCAGCAGCTCGGTAGCGGGTTCCTACAATGAGCAGTTCTTC.

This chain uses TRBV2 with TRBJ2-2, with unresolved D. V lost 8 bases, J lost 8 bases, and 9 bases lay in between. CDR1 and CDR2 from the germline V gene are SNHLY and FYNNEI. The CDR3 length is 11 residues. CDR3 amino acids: CASLSEGELFF. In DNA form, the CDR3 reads TGTGCCAGCCTTTCTGAAGGGGAGCTGTTTTTT.

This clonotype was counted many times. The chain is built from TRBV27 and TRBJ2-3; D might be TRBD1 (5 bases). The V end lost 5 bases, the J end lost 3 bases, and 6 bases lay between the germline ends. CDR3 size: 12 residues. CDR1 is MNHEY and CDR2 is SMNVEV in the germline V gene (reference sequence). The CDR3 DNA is TGTGCCAGCAGTGACAGTACAGATACGCAGTATTTT. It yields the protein CASSDSTDTQYF.

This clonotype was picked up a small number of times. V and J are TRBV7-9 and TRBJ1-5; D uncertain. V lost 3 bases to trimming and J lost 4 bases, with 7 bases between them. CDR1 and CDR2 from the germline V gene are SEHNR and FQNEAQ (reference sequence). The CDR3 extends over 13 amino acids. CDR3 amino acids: CASSLYLNQPQHF. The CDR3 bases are TGTGCCAGCAGCTTGTACTTAAATCAGCCCCAGCATTTT.

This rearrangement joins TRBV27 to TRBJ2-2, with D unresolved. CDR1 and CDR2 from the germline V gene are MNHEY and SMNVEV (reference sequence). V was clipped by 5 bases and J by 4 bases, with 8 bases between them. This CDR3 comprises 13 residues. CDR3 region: CASSRALTGELFF. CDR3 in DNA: TGTGCCAGCAGTCGAGCTCTCACCGGGGAGCTGTTTTTT.

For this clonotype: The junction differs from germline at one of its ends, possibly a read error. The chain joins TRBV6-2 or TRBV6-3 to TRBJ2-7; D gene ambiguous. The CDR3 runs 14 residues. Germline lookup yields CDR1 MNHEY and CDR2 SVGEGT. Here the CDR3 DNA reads TGTGCCAGCGGTTACCCCTTGAGCTCCTACGAGCAGTACTTC. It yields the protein CASGYPLSSYEQYF.

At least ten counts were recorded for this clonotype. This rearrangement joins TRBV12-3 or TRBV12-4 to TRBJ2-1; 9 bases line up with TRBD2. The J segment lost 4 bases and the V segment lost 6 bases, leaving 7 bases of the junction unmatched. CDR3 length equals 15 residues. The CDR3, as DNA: TGTGCCAGCAGCGTTAGCGGGAGTTTGTACAATGAGCAGTTCTTC. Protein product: CASSVSGSLYNEQFF.

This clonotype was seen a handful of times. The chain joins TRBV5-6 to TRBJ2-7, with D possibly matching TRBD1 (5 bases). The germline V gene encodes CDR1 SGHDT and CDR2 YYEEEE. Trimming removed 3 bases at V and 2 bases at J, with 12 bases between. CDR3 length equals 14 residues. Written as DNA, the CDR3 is TGTGCCAGCAGCTATCGGACAACCGCCTACGAGCAGTACTTC. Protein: CASSYRTTAYEQYF.

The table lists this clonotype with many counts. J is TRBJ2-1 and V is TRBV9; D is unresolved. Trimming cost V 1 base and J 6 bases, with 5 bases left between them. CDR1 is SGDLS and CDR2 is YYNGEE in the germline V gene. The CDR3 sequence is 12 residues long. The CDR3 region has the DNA TGTGCCAGCAGCGTACCAGGCAATGAGCAGTTCTTC. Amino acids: CASSVPGNEQFF.

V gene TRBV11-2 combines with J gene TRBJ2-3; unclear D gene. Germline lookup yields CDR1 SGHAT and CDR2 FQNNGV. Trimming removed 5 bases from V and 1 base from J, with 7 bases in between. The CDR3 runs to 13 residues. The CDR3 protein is CASSSIGTDTQYF. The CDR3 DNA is TGTGCCAGCAGCAGCATCGGCACAGATACGCAGTATTTT. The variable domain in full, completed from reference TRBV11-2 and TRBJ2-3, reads EAGVAQSPRYKIIEKRQSVAFWCNPISGHATLYWYQQILGQGPKLLIQFQNNGVVDDSQLPKDRFSAERLKGVDSTLKIQPAKLEDSAVYLCASSSIGTDTQYFGPGTRLTVL.

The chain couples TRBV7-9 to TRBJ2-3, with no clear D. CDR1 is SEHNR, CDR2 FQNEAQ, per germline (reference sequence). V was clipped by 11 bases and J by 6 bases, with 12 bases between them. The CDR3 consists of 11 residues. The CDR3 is CASKIRDTQYF. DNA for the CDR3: TGTGCCTCCAAGATAAGGGATACGCAGTATTTT.

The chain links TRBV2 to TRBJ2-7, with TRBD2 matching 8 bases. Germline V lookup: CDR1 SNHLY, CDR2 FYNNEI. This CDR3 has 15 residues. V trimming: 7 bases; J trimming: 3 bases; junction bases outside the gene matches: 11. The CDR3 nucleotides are TGTGCCAGCACCGGACTAGCCAAGGGATTCTACGAGCAGTACTTC. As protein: CASTGLAKGFYEQYF.

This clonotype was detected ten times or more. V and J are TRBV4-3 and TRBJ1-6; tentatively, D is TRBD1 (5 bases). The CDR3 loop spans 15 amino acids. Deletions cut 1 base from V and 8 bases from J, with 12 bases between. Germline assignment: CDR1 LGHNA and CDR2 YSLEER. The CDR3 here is CASSQAADKYSPLHF. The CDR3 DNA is TGCGCCAGCAGCCAAGCAGCGGACAAATATTCACCCCTCCACTTT.

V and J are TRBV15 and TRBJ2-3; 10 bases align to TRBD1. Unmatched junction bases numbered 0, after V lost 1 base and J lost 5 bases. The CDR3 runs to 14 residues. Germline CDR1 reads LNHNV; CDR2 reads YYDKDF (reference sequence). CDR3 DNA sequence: TGTGCCACCAGCAGAGGGACAGGGGGAGATACGCAGTATTTT. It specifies CATSRGTGGDTQYF.

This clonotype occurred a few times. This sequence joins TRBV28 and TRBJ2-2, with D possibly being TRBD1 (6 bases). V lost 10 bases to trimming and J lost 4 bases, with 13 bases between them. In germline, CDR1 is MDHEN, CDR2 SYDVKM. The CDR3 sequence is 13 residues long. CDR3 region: CATTQGTTGELFF. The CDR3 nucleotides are TGTGCCACTACACAGGGTACCACCGGGGAGCTGTTTTTT.

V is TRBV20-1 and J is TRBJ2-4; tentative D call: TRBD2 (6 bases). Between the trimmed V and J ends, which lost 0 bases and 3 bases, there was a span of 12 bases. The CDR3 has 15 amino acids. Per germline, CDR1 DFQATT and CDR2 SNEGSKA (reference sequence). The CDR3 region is CSARDRGGNKNIQYF. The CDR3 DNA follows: TGCAGTGCTAGAGATAGGGGCGGGAACAAAAACATTCAGTACTTC.